The clone carrying this T cell receptor (beta chain) was picked up one time. The record originates from a study of blood T cell dynamics during melanoma immunotherapy. Study details: Patients with metastatic melanoma got pembrolizumab or nivolumab-ipilimumab as first-line care.

Sequenced by immunoSEQ multiplex PCR; TCRdb stores in-frame clones only, minus some. The repertoire holds roughly 16,000 clones, with around 93% as singletons. Documented time point: week 3, after first cycle of checkpoint inhibitor. Blood was drawn before treatment and at week 3 after checkpoint blockade. Patients had no prior systemic cancer treatment, immunosuppressants or other active cancers. Germline loops: CDR1 MDHEN, CDR2 SYDVKM. The V gene end was trimmed by 5 bases and the J gene end by 6 bases; junction bases not matched to a gene: 8. The CDR3 consists of 16 residues. The receptor comes from a human donor with melanoma. This chain uses TRBV28 with TRBJ2-2; 11 bases are shared with TRBD2. The sequenced sample was effector memory CD8+ T cells from blood, obtained from a patient treated with checkpoint blockade. For the CDR3, the DNA is TGTGCCAGCAGTAGATTAGCGGGAGGGCCGTCCGGGGAGCTGTTTTTT. This encodes CASSRLAGGPSGELFF.